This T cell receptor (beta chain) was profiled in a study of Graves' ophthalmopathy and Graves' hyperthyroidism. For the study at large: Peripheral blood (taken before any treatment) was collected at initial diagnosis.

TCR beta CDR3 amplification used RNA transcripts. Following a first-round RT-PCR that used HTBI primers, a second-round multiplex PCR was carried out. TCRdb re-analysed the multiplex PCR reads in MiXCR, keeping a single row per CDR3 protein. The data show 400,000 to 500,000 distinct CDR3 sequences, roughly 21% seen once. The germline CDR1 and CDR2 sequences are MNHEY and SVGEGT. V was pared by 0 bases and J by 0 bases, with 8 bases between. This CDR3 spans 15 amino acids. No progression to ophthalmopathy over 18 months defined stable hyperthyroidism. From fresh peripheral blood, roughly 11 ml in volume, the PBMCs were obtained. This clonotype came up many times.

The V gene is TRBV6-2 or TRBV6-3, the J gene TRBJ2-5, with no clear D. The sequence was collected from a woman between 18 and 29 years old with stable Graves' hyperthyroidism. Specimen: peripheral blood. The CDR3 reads CASSYSSQNQETQYF. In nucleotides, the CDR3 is TGTGCCAGCAGTTACTCATCACAGAACCAAGAGACCCAGTACTTC.